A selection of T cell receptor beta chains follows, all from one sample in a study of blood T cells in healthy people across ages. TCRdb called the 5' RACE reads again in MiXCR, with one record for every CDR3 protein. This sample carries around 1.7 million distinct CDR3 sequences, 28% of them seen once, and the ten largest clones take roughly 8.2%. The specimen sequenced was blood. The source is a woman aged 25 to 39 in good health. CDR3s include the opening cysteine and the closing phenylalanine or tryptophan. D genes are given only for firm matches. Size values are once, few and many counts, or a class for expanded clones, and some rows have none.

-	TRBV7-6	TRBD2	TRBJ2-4	CASSLEGRGSGGQRDTKNIQYF	TGTGCCAGCAGCTTAGAAGGGCGAGGTAGCGGGGGCCAAAGAGATACCAAAAACATTCAGTACTTC
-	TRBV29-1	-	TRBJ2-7	CSVQWDLSYEQYF	TGCAGCGTTCAATGGGACCTCTCCTACGAGCAGTACTTC
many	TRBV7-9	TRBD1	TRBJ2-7	CASSLGQGPQYEQYF	TGTGCCAGCAGCCTGGGACAGGGACCCCAATACGAGCAGTACTTC
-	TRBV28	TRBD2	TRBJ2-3	CASSSISLAGGRTQYF	TGTGCCAGCAGCTCGATCTCACTAGCGGGGGGACGTACGCAGTATTTT
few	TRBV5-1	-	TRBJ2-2	CASSRETGELFF	TGCGCCAGCTCGCGAGAGACCGGGGAGCTGTTTTTT
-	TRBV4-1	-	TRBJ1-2	CASSPRSSPLYGHTF	TGCGCCAGCAGCCCACGGTCTTCCCCACTATATGGCCACACCTTC
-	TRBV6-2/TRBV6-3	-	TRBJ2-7	CASSYGTGIYEQYF	TGTGCCAGCAGTTATGGTACAGGAATCTACGAGCAGTACTTC
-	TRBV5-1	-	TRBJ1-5	CASSSDTDQPQHF	TGCGCCAGCAGCTCGGACACCGATCAGCCCCAGCATTTT
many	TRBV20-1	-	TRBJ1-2	CSALRDGGRYTF	TGCAGTGCTTTGCGGGACGGCGGGCGCTACACCTTC
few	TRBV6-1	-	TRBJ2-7	CASIEWVRGYEQYF	TGTGCCAGCATTGAGTGGGTCAGGGGCTACGAGCAGTACTTC
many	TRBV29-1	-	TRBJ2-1	CSVEDPGNRGSSYNEQFF	TGCAGCGTTGAAGATCCGGGCAACCGGGGAAGCTCCTACAATGAGCAGTTCTTC
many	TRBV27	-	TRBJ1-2	CASSLRGIYGYTF	TGTGCCAGCAGTTTACGAGGGATCTATGGCTACACCTTC
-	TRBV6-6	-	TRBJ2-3	CASVRTPTRGDTQYF	TGTGCCAGCGTAAGGACTCCAACAAGGGGAGATACGCAGTATTTT
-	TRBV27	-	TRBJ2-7	CASSLSAHLPYEQYF	TGTGCCAGCAGTTTATCGGCCCACCTCCCCTACGAGCAGTACTTC
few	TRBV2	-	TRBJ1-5	CASSANGGAHQPQHF	TGTGCCAGCAGTGCAAACGGGGGCGCTCATCAGCCCCAGCATTTT
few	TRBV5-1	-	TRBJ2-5	CASTLQGETQYF	TGCGCCAGCACCCTACAGGGCGAGACCCAGTACTTC
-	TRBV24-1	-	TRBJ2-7	CATGEGGSYEQYF	TGTGCCACCGGGGAGGGGGGCTCCTACGAGCAGTACTTC
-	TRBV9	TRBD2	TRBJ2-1	CASSVVSGGEYNEEFF	TGTGCCAGCAGCGTCGTTAGCGGGGGGGAGTACAATGAGGAGTTCTTC
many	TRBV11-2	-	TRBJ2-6	CASSLTRTGANVLTF	TGTGCCAGCAGCTTGACCAGAACTGGGGCCAACGTCCTGACTTTC
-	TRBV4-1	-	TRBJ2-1	CASSHLRLGNEQFF	TGCGCCAGCAGCCACCTCCGACTAGGCAATGAGCAGTTCTTC
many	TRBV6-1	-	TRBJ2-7	CASRFAQYEQYF	TGTGCCAGCAGATTTGCGCAGTACGAGCAGTACTTC
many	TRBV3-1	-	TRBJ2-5	CASSQESGLVQETQYF	TGTGCCAGCAGCCAAGAAAGCGGGCTGGTCCAAGAGACCCAGTACTTC
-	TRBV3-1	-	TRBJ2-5	CASSQRRGGEQYF	TGTGCCAGCAGCCAGCGCCGTGGGGGTGAGCAGTACTTC
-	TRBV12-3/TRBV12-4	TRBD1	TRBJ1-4	CASSSTGPEEKLFF	TGTGCCAGCAGTTCGACAGGGCCCGAAGAAAAACTGTTTTTT
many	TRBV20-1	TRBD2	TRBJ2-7	CSAIPGGSYEQYF	TGCAGTGCCATCCCCGGGGGGTCCTACGAGCAGTACTTC
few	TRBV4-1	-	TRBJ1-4	CASSQPWLTYEKLFF	TGCGCCAGCAGCCAACCCTGGTTAACTTATGAAAAACTGTTTTTT
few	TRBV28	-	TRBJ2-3	CASRPHSVQDTQYF	TGTGCCAGCAGGCCCCATTCGGTCCAAGATACGCAGTATTTT
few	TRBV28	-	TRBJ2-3	CASSADRNPRTDTQYF	TGTGCCAGCTCTGCAGACAGAAATCCCCGCACAGATACGCAGTATTTT
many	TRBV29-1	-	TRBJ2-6	CSVPLGLFSGANVLTF	TGCAGCGTCCCCCTTGGCCTGTTCTCTGGGGCCAACGTCCTGACTTTC
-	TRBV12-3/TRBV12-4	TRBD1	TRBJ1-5	CASKTGVNQPQHF	TGTGCCAGCAAAACAGGGGTCAATCAGCCCCAGCATTTT
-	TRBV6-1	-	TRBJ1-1	CASRKNRNTEAFF	TGTGCCAGCAGAAAAAACAGGAACACTGAAGCTTTCTTT
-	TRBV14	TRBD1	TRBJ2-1	CTSSQEGTGGYNEQFF	TGTACCAGCAGCCAAGAGGGGACAGGCGGGTACAATGAGCAGTTCTTC
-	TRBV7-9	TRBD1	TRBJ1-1	CASSSLTGGNTEAFF	TGTGCCAGCAGCTCCCTAACAGGGGGGAACACTGAAGCTTTCTTT
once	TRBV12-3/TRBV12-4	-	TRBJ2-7	CASSILGQGPKSHEQYF	-
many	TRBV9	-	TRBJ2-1	CASSVAEGSRFF	-
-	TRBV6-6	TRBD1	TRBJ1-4	CASRTTGANEKLFF	TGTGCCAGCAGAACGACAGGGGCTAATGAAAAACTGTTTTTT
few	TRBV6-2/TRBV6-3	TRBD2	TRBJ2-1	CASSYSAGGPLNNEQFF	TGTGCCAGCAGTTACTCGGCGGGAGGGCCGTTAAATAATGAGCAGTTCTTC
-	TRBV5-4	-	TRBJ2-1	CASSSYYEQFF	TGTGCCAGCAGCTCCTACTACGAGCAGTTCTTC
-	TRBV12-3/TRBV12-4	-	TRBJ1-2	CASSPARGPSHGYTF	TGTGCCAGCAGCCCCGCGAGGGGTCCTTCTCATGGCTACACCTTC
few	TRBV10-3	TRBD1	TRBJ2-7	CAISRGQASYEQYF	TGTGCCATCAGCCGTGGACAGGCATCCTACGAGCAGTACTTC
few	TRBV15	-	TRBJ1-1	CATSRDRGEATEAFF	TGTGCCACCAGCAGAGATCGGGGGGAGGCCACTGAAGCTTTCTTT
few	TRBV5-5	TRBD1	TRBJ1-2	CASTDWTGHYGYTF	TGTGCCAGCACCGATTGGACAGGGCACTATGGCTACACCTTC
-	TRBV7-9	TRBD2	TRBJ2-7	CASSSITSSGRAEQYF	TGTGCCAGCAGCTCCATCACCTCTAGCGGGAGGGCCGAGCAGTACTTC
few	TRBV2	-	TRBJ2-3	CANNRGTDTQYF	TGTGCCAACAATCGGGGCACAGATACGCAGTATTTT
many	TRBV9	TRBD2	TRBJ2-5	CASSVGLARETQYF	TGTGCCAGCAGCGTTGGACTAGCGAGGGAGACCCAGTACTTC
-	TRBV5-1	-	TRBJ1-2	CASGRGKDGYTF	TGCGCCAGCGGTCGGGGAAAGGATGGCTACACCTTC
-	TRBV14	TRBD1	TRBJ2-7	CASSQSDRVPYEQYF	TGTGCCAGCAGCCAATCCGACAGGGTCCCCTACGAGCAGTACTTC
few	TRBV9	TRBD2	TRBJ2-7	CASSAGTRIYEQYF	TGTGCCAGCAGCGCCGGGACTAGAATCTACGAGCAGTACTTC
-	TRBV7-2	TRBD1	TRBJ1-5	CTSSSDRNQPQHF	TGTACCAGCAGCTCGGACAGGAATCAGCCCCAGCATTTT
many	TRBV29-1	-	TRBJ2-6	CRPQDNVLTF	TGCAGGCCTCAAGACAACGTCCTGACTTTC
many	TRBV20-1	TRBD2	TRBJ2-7	CSARLVGGSEQYF	TGCAGTGCTAGGCTCGTGGGAGGGAGCGAGCAGTACTTC
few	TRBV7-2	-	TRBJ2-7	CASSPGRDYYEQYF	TGTGCCAGCAGTCCGGGACGGGATTACTACGAGCAGTACTTC